This T cell receptor beta chain was sequenced during a study of cytomegalovirus exposure and HLA in healthy donors. As to this clone: Antigen: not known.

This CDR3 has 13 amino acids. Trimming removed 0 bases from V and 6 bases from J, with 6 bases in between. Germline V gene lookup returns CDR1 MRHNA and CDR2 SNTAGT. This table comes from immunoSEQ multiplex PCR, and its TCRdb copy is limited to in-frame clones, with some not included. The sample has 66,000 or so clones; 97% are singletons. Findings and caveats of the study: 164 TCR beta chains were listed as cytomegalovirus-associated.

Sequences were obtained from PBMCs. This sequence joins TRBV6-4 and TRBJ2-1, with D tentatively TRBD2 (5 bases). The clonotype was recovered from a woman aged 18 to 35 in good health and CMV-seropositive. CDR3 protein: CASSDSLGNEQFF. The CDR3 region has the DNA TGTGCCAGCAGTGACTCACTAGGCAATGAGCAGTTCTTC.